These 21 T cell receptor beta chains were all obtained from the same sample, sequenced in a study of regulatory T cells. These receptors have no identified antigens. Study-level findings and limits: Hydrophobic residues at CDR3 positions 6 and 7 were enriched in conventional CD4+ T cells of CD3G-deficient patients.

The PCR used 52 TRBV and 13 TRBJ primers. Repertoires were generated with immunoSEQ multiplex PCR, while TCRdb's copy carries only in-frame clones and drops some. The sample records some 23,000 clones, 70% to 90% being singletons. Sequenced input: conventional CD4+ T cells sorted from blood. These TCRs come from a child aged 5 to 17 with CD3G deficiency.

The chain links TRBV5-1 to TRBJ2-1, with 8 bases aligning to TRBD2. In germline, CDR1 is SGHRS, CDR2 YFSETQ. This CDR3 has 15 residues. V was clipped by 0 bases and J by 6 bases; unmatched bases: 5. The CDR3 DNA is TGCGCCAGCAGCTTGGTCGCGGGAGGTTCCAATGAGCAGTTCTTC. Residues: CASSLVAGGSNEQFF.

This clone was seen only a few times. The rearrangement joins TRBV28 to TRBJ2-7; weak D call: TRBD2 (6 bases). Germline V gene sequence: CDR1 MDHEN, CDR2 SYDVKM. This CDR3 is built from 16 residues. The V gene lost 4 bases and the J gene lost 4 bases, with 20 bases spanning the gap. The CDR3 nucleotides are TGTGCCAGCAGTTCACCCAGGGAGCGGGCAATTTACGAGCAGTACTTC. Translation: CASSSPRERAIYEQYF.

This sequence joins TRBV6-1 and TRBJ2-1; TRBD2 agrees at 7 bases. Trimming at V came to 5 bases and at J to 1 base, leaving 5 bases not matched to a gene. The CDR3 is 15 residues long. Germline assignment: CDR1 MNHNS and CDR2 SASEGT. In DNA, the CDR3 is TGTGCCAGCAGTAACCAGCGGGGATCCTACAATGAGCAGTTCTTC. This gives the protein CASSNQRGSYNEQFF.

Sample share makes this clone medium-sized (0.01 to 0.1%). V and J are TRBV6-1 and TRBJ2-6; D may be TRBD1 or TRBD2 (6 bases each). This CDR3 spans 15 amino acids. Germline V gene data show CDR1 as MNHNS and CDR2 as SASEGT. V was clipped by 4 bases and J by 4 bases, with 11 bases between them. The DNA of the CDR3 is TGTGCCAGCAGTGTACGGGGGCCCGGGGCCAACGTCCTGACTTTC. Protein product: CASSVRGPGANVLTF.

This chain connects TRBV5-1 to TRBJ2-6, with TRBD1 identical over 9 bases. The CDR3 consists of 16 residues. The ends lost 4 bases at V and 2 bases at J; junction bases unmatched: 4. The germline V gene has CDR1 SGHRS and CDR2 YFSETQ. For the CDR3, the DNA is TGCGCCAGCAGCCCCAGGACAGGGGCTGGGGCCAACGTCCTGACTTTC. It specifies CASSPRTGAGANVLTF.

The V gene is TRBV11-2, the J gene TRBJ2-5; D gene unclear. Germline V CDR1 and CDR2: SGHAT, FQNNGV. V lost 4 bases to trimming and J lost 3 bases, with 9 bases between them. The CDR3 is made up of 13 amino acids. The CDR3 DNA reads TGTGCCAGCAGCTCCCGGACCGAAGAGACCCAGTACTTC. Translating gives CASSSRTEETQYF.

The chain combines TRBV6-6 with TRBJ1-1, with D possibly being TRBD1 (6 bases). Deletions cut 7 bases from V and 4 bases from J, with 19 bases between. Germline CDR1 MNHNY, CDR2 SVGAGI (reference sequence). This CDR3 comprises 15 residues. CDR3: CASNLRGGRSTEAFF. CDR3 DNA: TGTGCCAGCAACCTACGCGGGGGCAGGAGCACTGAAGCTTTCTTT.

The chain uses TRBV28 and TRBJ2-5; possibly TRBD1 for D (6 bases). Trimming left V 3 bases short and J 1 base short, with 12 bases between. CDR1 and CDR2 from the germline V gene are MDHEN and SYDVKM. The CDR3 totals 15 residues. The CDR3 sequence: CASSFSLGGQETQYF. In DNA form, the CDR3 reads TGTGCCAGCAGTTTCTCCCTAGGGGGCCAAGAGACCCAGTACTTC.

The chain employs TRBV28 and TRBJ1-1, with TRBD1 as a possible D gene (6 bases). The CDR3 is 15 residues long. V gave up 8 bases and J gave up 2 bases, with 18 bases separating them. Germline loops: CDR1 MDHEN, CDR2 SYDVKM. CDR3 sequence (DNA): TGTGCCAGCGGGACACCGAAAAAGGGTAACACTGAAGCTTTCTTT. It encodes CASGTPKKGNTEAFF.

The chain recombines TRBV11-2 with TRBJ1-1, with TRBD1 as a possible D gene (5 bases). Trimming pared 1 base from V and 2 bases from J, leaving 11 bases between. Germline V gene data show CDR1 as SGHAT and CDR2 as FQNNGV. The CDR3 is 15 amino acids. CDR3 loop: CASSLVDRPNTEAFF. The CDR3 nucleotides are TGTGCCAGCAGCTTAGTAGACAGACCAAACACTGAAGCTTTCTTT.

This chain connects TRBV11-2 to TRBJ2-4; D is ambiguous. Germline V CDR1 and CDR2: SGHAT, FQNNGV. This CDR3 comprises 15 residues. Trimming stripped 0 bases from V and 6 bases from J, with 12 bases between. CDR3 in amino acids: CASSLDGGKGNIQYF. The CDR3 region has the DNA TGTGCCAGCAGCTTAGATGGTGGAAAGGGAAACATTCAGTACTTC.

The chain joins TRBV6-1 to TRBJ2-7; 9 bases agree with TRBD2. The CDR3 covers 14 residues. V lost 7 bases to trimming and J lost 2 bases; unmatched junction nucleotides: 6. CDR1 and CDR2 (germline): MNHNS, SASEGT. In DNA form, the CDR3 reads TGTGCCAGCAACGGCGGGAGGGGAACCTACGAGCAGTACTTC. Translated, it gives CASNGGRGTYEQYF.

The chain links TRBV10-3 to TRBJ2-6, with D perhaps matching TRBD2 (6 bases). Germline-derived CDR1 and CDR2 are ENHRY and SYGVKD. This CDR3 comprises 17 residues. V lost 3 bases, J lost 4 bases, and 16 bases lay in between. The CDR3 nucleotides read TGTGCCATCAGTGATAGCTGGGGGGATCCCGGGGCCAACGTCCTGACTTTC. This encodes CAISDSWGDPGANVLTF.

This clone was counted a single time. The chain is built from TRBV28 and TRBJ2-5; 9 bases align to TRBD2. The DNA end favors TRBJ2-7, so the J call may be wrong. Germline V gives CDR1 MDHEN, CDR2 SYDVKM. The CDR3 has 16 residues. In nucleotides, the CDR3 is TGTGCCAGCAGTTTATTTGCGGGAGGGGGGAGCTACGAGCAGTACTTC. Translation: CASSLFAGGGSYEQYF.

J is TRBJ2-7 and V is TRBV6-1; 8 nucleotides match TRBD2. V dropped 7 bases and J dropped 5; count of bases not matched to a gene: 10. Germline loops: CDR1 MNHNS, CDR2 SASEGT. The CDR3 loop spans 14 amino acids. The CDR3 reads CASKSSREVNEQYF. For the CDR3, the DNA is TGTGCCAGCAAAAGCTCGCGGGAGGTAAACGAGCAGTACTTC.

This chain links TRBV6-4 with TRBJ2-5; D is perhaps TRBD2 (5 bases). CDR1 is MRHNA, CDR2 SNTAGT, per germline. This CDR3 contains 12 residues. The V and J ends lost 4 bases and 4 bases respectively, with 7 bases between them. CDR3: CASSGRGETQYF. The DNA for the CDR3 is TGTGCCAGCAGTGGTCGGGGAGAGACCCAGTACTTC.

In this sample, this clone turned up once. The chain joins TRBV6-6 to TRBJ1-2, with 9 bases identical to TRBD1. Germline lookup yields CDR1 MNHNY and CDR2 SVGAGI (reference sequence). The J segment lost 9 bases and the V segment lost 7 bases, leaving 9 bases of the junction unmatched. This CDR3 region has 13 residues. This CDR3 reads CASMSQGAGRYTF. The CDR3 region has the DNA TGTGCCAGCATGTCACAGGGGGCGGGTCGCTACACCTTC.

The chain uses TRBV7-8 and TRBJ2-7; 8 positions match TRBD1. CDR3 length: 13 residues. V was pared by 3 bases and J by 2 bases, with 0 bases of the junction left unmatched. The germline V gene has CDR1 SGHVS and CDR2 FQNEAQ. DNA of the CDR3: TGTGCCAGCAGCTTGGACAGGGCCTACGAGCAGTACTTC. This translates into CASSLDRAYEQYF.

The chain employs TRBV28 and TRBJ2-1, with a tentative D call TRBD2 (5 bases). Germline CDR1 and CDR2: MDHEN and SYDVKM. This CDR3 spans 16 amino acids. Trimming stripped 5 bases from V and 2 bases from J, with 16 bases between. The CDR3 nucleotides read TGTGCCAGCAGTGCCTCGAGGGAATTGACCTACAATGAGCAGTTCTTC. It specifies CASSASRELTYNEQFF.

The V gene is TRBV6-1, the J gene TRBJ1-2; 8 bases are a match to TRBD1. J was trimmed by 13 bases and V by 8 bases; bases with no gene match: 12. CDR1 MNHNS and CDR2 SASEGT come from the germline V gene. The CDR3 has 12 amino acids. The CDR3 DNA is TGTGCCAGCCGGTCCGACAGGGGCCCCCTCACCTTC. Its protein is CASRSDRGPLTF.

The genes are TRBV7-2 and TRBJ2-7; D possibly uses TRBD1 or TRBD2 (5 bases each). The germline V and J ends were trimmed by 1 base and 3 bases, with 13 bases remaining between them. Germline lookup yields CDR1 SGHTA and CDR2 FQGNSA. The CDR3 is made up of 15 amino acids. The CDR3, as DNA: TGTGCCAGCAGCTTAGGGGGGAAAGGAAACTACGAGCAGTACTTC. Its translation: CASSLGGKGNYEQYF.